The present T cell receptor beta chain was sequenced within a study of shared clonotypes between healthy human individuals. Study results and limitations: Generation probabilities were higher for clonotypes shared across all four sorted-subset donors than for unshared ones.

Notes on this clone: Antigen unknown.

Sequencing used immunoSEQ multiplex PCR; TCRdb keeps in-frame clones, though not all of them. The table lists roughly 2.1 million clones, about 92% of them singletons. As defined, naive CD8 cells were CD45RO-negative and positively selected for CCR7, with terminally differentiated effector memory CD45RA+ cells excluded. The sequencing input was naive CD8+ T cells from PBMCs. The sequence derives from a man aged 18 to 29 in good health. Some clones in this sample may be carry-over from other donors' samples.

Written as DNA, the CDR3 is TGCGCCAGCAGCTTGGCCGCTTTTTCCACAGATACGCAGTATTTT. Translating gives CASSLAAFSTDTQYF. The gene calls are TRBV5-1 and TRBJ2-3; the D is unclear. The CDR3 consists of 15 residues. V was trimmed by 0 bases and J by 2 bases, leaving 10 bases between them. Germline V gives CDR1 SGHRS, CDR2 YFSETQ.